These 13 T cell receptor beta chains were sequenced from one sample in a study of blood T cell repertoires in COVID-19 (TCRdb year 2020). The library was generated by the immunoSEQ multiplex PCR assay. TCRdb's version of the immuneACCESS table is confined to in-frame rearrangements and falls short of the full clone set. An unresolved V gene accounts for under half of the shortfall where checked; the remainder is of unknown origin. This sample gives over 60,000 clones in total; roughly 77% of them show up just once. The ten largest clones add up to roughly a tenth of the sample. Sequenced: peripheral blood. The receptors shown here come from a human donor in a cohort sampled during active COVID-19.

The CDR3, as DNA: TGTGCCAGCAGTGAACAGGGGTGGGTAGGCGAGCAGTACTTC. It codes for CASSEQGWVGEQYF. The chain links TRBV6-1 to TRBJ2-7; possibly TRBD1 for D (6 bases). The V gene's germline CDR1 is MNHNS and CDR2 SASEGT. The V end was cut by 2 bases, the J end by 6 bases, with 14 bases between. The CDR3 has 14 amino acids.

This clone has more than one count but fewer than ten. CDR3 protein: CASSLTGGGEKLFF. As DNA, the CDR3 is TGTGCCAGCAGCTTGACAGGGGGCGGTGAAAAACTGTTTTTT. The chain has TRBV7-9 and TRBJ1-4, with 10 bases lining up with TRBD1. The germline V gene encodes CDR1 SEHNR and CDR2 FQNEAQ (reference sequence). This CDR3 comprises 14 residues. Germline trimming cut 3 bases from V and 7 bases from J; bases unmatched to any gene: 2.

The chain joins TRBV30 to TRBJ2-4, with 13 bases lining up with TRBD2. The V segment lost 0 bases and the J segment 2 bases; nucleotides outside the gene matches: 4. Looked up from germline, CDR1 is GTSNPN and CDR2 is SVGIG (reference sequence). The CDR3 totals 17 residues. The CDR3 DNA reads as TGTGCCTGGAGTGTAACTAGCGGGAGGGGATCCAAAAACATTCAGTACTTC. Translation: CAWSVTSGRGSKNIQYF.

The CDR3, as DNA: TGTGCCAGCAAGGAGGGAAGGAGGGATACGCAGTATTTT. Translated, it gives CASKEGRRDTQYF. The chain carries TRBV27 and TRBJ2-3; weak D call: TRBD2 (6 bases). Trimming cost V 7 bases and J 6 bases, with 14 bases left between them. CDR1 is MNHEY and CDR2 is SMNVEV in the germline V gene (reference sequence). CDR3 length equals 13 residues.

The J gene is TRBJ1-3, the V gene TRBV28; perhaps TRBD1 as D (6 bases). The CDR3 covers 15 residues. V lost 6 bases and J lost 4, with 16 bases in between. The germline V gene has CDR1 MDHEN and CDR2 SYDVKM. The CDR3 sequence is CASSLQGGSGNTIYF. CDR3 bases: TGTGCCAGCAGCCTTCAAGGGGGTTCCGGAAACACCATATATTTT.

The V gene is TRBV6-2 or TRBV6-3, the J gene TRBJ2-7; D gene ambiguous. The V gene's germline CDR1 is MNHEY and CDR2 SVGEGT. Deletions cut 6 bases from V and 5 bases from J, with 11 bases between. The CDR3 totals 12 residues. CDR3 bases: TGTGCCAGCAGCCGCAGTGCCAACGAGCAGTACTTC. Translating it yields CASSRSANEQYF.

The CDR3 nucleotides are TGTGCCACCACTAGCGGGATGTACAATGAGCAGTTCTTC. Translated, it gives CATTSGMYNEQFF. The chain carries TRBV28 and TRBJ2-1, with 10 bases identical to TRBD2. The CDR3 runs to 13 residues. Trimming cost V 10 bases and J 4 bases; bases outside gene matches: 4. Looked up from germline, CDR1 is MDHEN and CDR2 is SYDVKM.

The J gene is TRBJ2-3, the V gene TRBV5-6; 7 bases are a match to TRBD1. The length of the CDR3 is 17 residues. The V segment lost 6 bases and the J segment 1 base; nucleotides outside the gene matches: 14. Germline CDR1 reads SGHDT; CDR2 reads YYEEEE. The CDR3 DNA reads as TGTGCCAGCAAAGGATCATTGGTCGACAGGGGCACAGATACGCAGTATTTT. This codes for CASKGSLVDRGTDTQYF.

This clone was seen only once. The chain is built from TRBV25-1 and TRBJ2-1, with a possible D match to TRBD1 (6 bases). Between the trimmed V and J ends, which lost 3 bases and 4 bases, there was a span of 13 bases. This CDR3 region has 15 residues. Germline-derived CDR1 and CDR2 are MGHDK and SYGVNS. In DNA form, the CDR3 reads TGTGCCAGCAGTGACCGGGACACCCTATACAATGAGCAGTTCTTC. Protein product: CASSDRDTLYNEQFF.

The V call is TRBV7-3, the J call TRBJ2-3; 10 bases are shared with TRBD2. CDR3 length equals 15 residues. With V trimmed by 0 bases and J by 4 bases, 1 base remained unmatched. Germline lookup yields CDR1 SGHTA and CDR2 FQGTGA. CDR3 nucleotides: TGTGCCAGCAGCTTAACAGCGGGAGGGTCAGATACGCAGTATTTT. It codes for CASSLTAGGSDTQYF.

The chain combines TRBV10-3 with TRBJ2-5, with 11 positions matching TRBD2. CDR1 and CDR2 (germline): ENHRY, SYGVKD. J was trimmed by 7 bases and V by 5 bases; bases with no gene match: 9. The CDR3 runs 15 residues. CDR3 in amino acids: CAISQLAGVELTQYF. The CDR3 DNA follows: TGTGCCATCAGTCAACTAGCGGGAGTAGAGTTGACCCAGTACTTC.

In its sample, this clone was seen a few times. This chain joins TRBV4-3 and TRBJ1-2; 7 nucleotides match TRBD1. The V gene's germline CDR1 is LGHNA and CDR2 YSLEER. Unmatched junction bases numbered 8, after V lost 4 bases and J lost 6 bases. CDR3 size: 14 residues. The CDR3 coding sequence is TGCGCCAGCAGCCGACGCGGGACAGCTGATGGCTACACCTTC. Residues: CASSRRGTADGYTF.

V and J are TRBV7-9 and TRBJ2-5, with 10 positions matching TRBD2. The CDR3 loop spans 16 amino acids. Germline V gives CDR1 SEHNR, CDR2 FQNEAQ (reference sequence). Trimming removed 3 bases from V and 1 base from J; junction bases left unmatched: 5. The CDR3 protein is CASSFSASGSQETQYF. The CDR3 DNA reads TGTGCCAGCAGCTTTTCAGCTAGCGGGAGCCAAGAGACCCAGTACTTC.